The 20 T cell receptor beta chains below all came from one sample that was sequenced in a study of breast tumors, draining lymph nodes, adjacent tissues. TCRdb ran MiXCR on the multiplex PCR reads and lists one entry per CDR3 protein. The table has about 21,000 distinct CDR3 sequences, approximately 51% seen once. Sequenced sample: breast tumor tissue. Every receptor here comes from a female donor with breast cancer. Some clones in this sample may be carry-over from other donors' samples.

This clonotype was observed a single time. This rearrangement joins TRBV7-8 to TRBJ2-7, with TRBD2 matching 9 bases. J gave up 5 bases and V 1 base, and 9 bases lay outside the gene matches. The CDR3 spans 16 residues. In germline, CDR1 is SGHVS, CDR2 FQNEAQ. The CDR3, as DNA: TGTGCCAGCAGCTTAGGATGGACTAGCGAAGGGGACGAGCAGTACTTC. It codes for CASSLGWTSEGDEQYF.

This clonotype is labeled medium-sized. Written as DNA, the CDR3 is TGCGCCAGCAGCTTGGATGTGGGAGGCACAGATACGCAGTATTTT. Protein product: CASSLDVGGTDTQYF. The rearrangement links TRBV5-1 to TRBJ2-3; D might be TRBD2 (5 bases). Germline loops: CDR1 SGHRS, CDR2 YFSETQ. The ends were cut back, 0 bases at V and 1 base at J, with 9 bases in the middle. This CDR3 spans 15 amino acids.

This clonotype was counted at least ten times. The chain uses TRBV28 and TRBJ2-7; D gene ambiguous. The CDR3 sequence is 12 residues long. Per the germline V gene, CDR1 is MDHEN and CDR2 is SYDVKM. Trimming stripped 6 bases from V and 2 bases from J, with 8 bases between. The CDR3 reads CASSRTTYEQYF. The DNA of the CDR3 is TGTGCCAGCAGCCGCACGACCTACGAGCAGTACTTC.

Judged by abundance, this clonotype is medium-sized. The chain has TRBV10-3 and TRBJ2-7; D might be TRBD1 or TRBD2, each matching 6 bases. This CDR3 has 15 amino acids. Trimming removed 6 bases at V and 2 bases at J, with 17 bases between. Germline values: CDR1 ENHRY, CDR2 SYGVKD. The CDR3 DNA follows: TGTGCCATCAGGCAACGGGGGCGCGAGACCTACGAGCAGTACTTC. It specifies CAIRQRGRETYEQYF.

This clonotype was counted ten times or more. The chain recombines TRBV5-8 with TRBJ1-1, with TRBD1 as a possible D gene (6 bases). Germline V lookup: CDR1 SGHTS, CDR2 YDEGEE. The CDR3 length is 15 residues. V lost 4 bases and J lost 2, with 15 bases in between. This CDR3 is CASSGGTGINTEAFF. The CDR3 region has the DNA TGTGCCAGCAGCGGGGGAACAGGGATCAACACTGAAGCTTTCTTT.

CDR3 DNA sequence: TGTGCCAGCAGCAAGGGACAGGGGAAATACGAGCAGTACTTC. Translating it yields CASSKGQGKYEQYF. The J gene is TRBJ2-7, the V gene TRBV11-3, with 10 bases that match TRBD1. The J segment lost 4 bases and the V segment lost 5 bases, leaving 5 bases of the junction unmatched. Germline V lookup: CDR1 SGHNT, CDR2 YENEEA. The CDR3 runs 14 residues.

By sample share, this clonotype is medium-sized. This chain connects TRBV20-1 to TRBJ1-6; D gene ambiguous. V was cut by 3 bases and J by 3 bases, with 9 bases left in between. Germline CDR1 reads DFQATT; CDR2 reads SNEGSKA (reference sequence). This CDR3 comprises 14 residues. The CDR3 sequence is CSASTGGYNSPLHF. In DNA, the CDR3 is TGCAGTGCTAGTACGGGAGGCTATAATTCACCCCTCCACTTT.

In its sample, this clonotype was seen many times. This chain joins TRBV4-1 and TRBJ2-3, with TRBD1 matching 10 bases. This CDR3 is 15 amino acids long. In germline, CDR1 is MGHRA, CDR2 YSYEKL. V lost 0 bases to trimming and J lost 10 bases; unmatched junction nucleotides: 7. The CDR3 bases are TGCGCCAGCAGCCAAGACGGGACAGGGGAAGGTGCGCAGTATTTT. Its protein is CASSQDGTGEGAQYF.

This chain links TRBV5-1 with TRBJ1-2; 7 bases are a match to TRBD1. V lost 0 bases to trimming and J lost 4 bases; unmatched junction nucleotides: 6. CDR1 SGHRS and CDR2 YFSETQ come from the germline V gene. There are 15 residues in the CDR3. CDR3 in amino acids: CASSLGQGHCYGYTF. As DNA, the CDR3 is TGCGCCAGCAGCTTGGGACAGGGTCATTGCTATGGCTACACCTTC.

This clonotype was found once. The CDR3 DNA sequence: TGCAGCGTATCAGGGGGCGCAGGGGGCTACACCTTC. Amino acids: CSVSGGAGGYTF. V is TRBV29-1 and J is TRBJ1-2; 8 nucleotides agree with TRBD1. Germline lookup yields CDR1 SQVTM and CDR2 ANQGSEA. J lost 8 bases, V lost 6 bases, and 8 bases had no gene match. The length of the CDR3 is 12 residues.

This clonotype appeared a single time. This sequence joins TRBV24-1 and TRBJ1-4, with 7 bases identical to TRBD1. V dropped 4 bases and J dropped 0; count of bases not matched to a gene: 10. In germline, CDR1 is KGHDR, CDR2 SFDVKD. The CDR3 spans 18 residues. The CDR3 reads CATSEPLGTVATNEKLFF. CDR3 DNA sequence: TGTGCCACCAGTGAACCGCTTGGGACAGTTGCAACTAATGAAAAACTGTTTTTT.

This clonotype was seen ten or more times. With a much larger clone just one base away, this may be a read error. The CDR3 does not end in the conserved phenylalanine or tryptophan, so this is likely a read error. The rearrangement joins TRBV19 to TRBJ2-5; 9 bases map to TRBD1. Germline V CDR1 and CDR2: LNHDA, SQIVND (reference sequence). V shed 1 base and J 6 bases; nucleotides not matched to a gene: 9. The CDR3 is made up of 16 amino acids. CDR3 coding DNA: TGTGCCAGTAGTATAGGGTTGTGGGACAGGGTAAAGACCCAGTACTCC. Amino acids: CASSIGLWDRVKTQYS.

This clonotype was seen ten or more times. The V call is TRBV6-1, the J call TRBJ2-1; tentative D call: TRBD2 (6 bases). The V gene's germline CDR1 is MNHNS and CDR2 SASEGT. The CDR3 is made up of 13 amino acids. Trimming removed 11 bases from V and 3 bases from J, with 14 bases in between. CDR3 loop: CADRDWHYNEQFF. DNA for the CDR3: TGTGCCGACCGGGACTGGCACTACAATGAGCAGTTCTTC.

This clonotype was picked up many times. A junction end diverges from the germline sequence, so it may reflect a read error. The V call is TRBV6-2 or TRBV6-3, the J call TRBJ2-6, with D perhaps TRBD1 or TRBD2 (5 bases each). There are 15 residues in the CDR3. Germline V gives CDR1 MNHEY, CDR2 SVGEGT. CDR3 loop: CASSHSGTGANVLTF. The DNA for the CDR3 is TGTGCCAGCAGTCACTCTGGGACCGGGGCCAACGTCCTGACTTTC.

For this clonotype: A read error may account for a junction end that differs from germline. The chain is built from TRBV5-4 and TRBJ2-7; D assignment may be TRBD1 or TRBD2 (5 bases each). The CDR3 runs 14 residues. Germline CDR1 and CDR2: SGHNT and YYREEE (reference sequence). The CDR3 is CASGLTAGSYEQYF. The CDR3 coding sequence is TGTGCCAGCGGCTTGACGGCAGGGAGTTACGAGCAGTACTTC.

This clonotype was observed a few times. The chain has TRBV19 and TRBJ1-1; D not resolved. Per the germline V gene, CDR1 is LNHDA and CDR2 is SQIVND (reference sequence). Trimming took off 6 bases at V and 2 bases at J, with 10 bases between the two ends. The CDR3 has 13 residues. The CDR3 bases are TGTGCCAGTAGCCCTGGCCTCAACACTGAAGCTTTCTTT. Protein: CASSPGLNTEAFF. The variable domain in full, completed from reference TRBV19 and TRBJ1-1, reads DGGITQSPKYLFRKEGQNVTLSCEQNLNHDAMYWYRQDPGQGLRLIYYSQIVNDFQKGDIAEGYSVSREKKESFPLTVTSAQKNPTAFYLCASSPGLNTEAFFGQGTRLTVV.

This clonotype was recorded at least ten times. This chain joins TRBV12-3 or TRBV12-4 and TRBJ2-2, with D possibly TRBD1 on 6 matching bases. CDR3 length: 14 residues. V shed 7 bases and J shed 6 bases, with 15 bases lying between them. CDR3 region: CASIGQTDAGELFF. The CDR3 DNA is TGTGCCAGCATAGGACAGACAGACGCCGGGGAGCTGTTTTTT.

The V call is TRBV15, the J call TRBJ2-1, with D perhaps TRBD2 (5 bases). This CDR3 is 14 amino acids long. Germline loops: CDR1 LNHNV, CDR2 YYDKDF (reference sequence). V lost 6 bases, J lost 0 bases, and 9 bases lay in between. CDR3 sequence (DNA): TGTGCCACCAGTCCGGGAAACTCCTACAATGAGCAGTTCTTC. Its protein product is CATSPGNSYNEQFF.

V and J are TRBV5-6 and TRBJ2-7, with 13 bases fitting TRBD2. The germline V gene encodes CDR1 SGHDT and CDR2 YYEEEE. Losses at the gene ends were 3 bases for V and 1 base for J; bases not matched to a gene: 7. The CDR3 loop spans 17 amino acids. DNA of the CDR3: TGTGCCAGCAGCTCCGGACTAGCGGGAGCTCCATCCTACGAGCAGTACTTC. Its translation: CASSSGLAGAPSYEQYF.

The V gene is TRBV7-9, the J gene TRBJ1-6; no clear D. The CDR3 consists of 15 residues. Trimming pared 1 base from V and 8 bases from J, leaving 12 bases between. CDR1 is SEHNR and CDR2 is FQNEAQ in the germline V gene (reference sequence). CDR3 residues: CASSLGGLGDSPLHF. The CDR3 coding sequence is TGTGCCAGCAGCTTAGGAGGGTTGGGAGATTCACCCCTCCACTTT. The variable domain in full, with the rest retrieved from reference TRBV7-9 and TRBJ1-6, is DTGVSQNPRHKITKRGQNVTFRCDPISEHNRLYWYRQTLGQGPEFLTYFQNEAQLEKSRLLSDRFSAERPKGSFSTLEIQRTEQGDSAMYLCASSLGGLGDSPLHFGNGTRLTVT.